These 12 T cell receptor beta chains share one sample of origin, sequenced in a study of shared clonotypes between healthy human individuals. Repertoires were generated with immunoSEQ multiplex PCR, while TCRdb's copy carries only in-frame clones and drops some. The table includes fewer than 700,000 clones, roughly 79% detected once. Sequencing was done on a sample of PBMCs. The receptors were sampled from a woman aged 40 to 55 in good health. Some clones in this sample may be carry-over from other donors' samples.

The chain has TRBV23-1 and TRBJ2-1; D ambiguous. TRBV23-1 is designated an ORF whose function remains uncertain. Trimming stripped 1 base from V and 3 bases from J, with 10 bases between. The CDR3 is 15 amino acids. CDR3 amino acids: CASSQFRAHYNEQFF. In nucleotides, the CDR3 is TGCGCCAGCAGTCAATTTCGGGCCCACTACAATGAGCAGTTCTTC.

The V gene is TRBV4-3, the J gene TRBJ1-5; no clear D gene. Germline loops: CDR1 LGHNA, CDR2 YSLEER. The ends were cut back, 1 base at V and 6 bases at J, with 7 bases in the middle. CDR3 length equals 13 residues. CDR3: CASSQAPTQPQHF. CDR3 DNA sequence: TGCGCCAGCAGCCAAGCTCCGACTCAGCCCCAGCATTTT.

The rearrangement joins TRBV7-2 to TRBJ1-3, with TRBD1 matching over 9 bases. V lost 4 bases, J lost 3 bases, and 7 bases stayed unmatched. In germline, CDR1 is SGHTA, CDR2 FQGNSA. The CDR3 has 16 amino acids. CDR3 sequence: CASSSDRGEGGNTIYF. DNA for the CDR3: TGTGCCAGCAGCTCGGACAGGGGAGAAGGTGGAAACACCATATATTTT.

About this clone: Different DNA sequences within this sample yield the same CDR3. DNA for the CDR3: TGTGCCATGGGCGGACCGAACACCGGGGAGCTGTTTTTT. Its translation: CAMGGPNTGELFF. The chain recombines TRBV10-3 with TRBJ2-2; D is unclear. The V gene lost 9 bases and the J gene lost 0 bases, with 8 bases spanning the gap. The CDR3 has 13 amino acids. Germline V gene sequence: CDR1 ENHRY, CDR2 SYGVKD.

The chain couples TRBV21-1 to TRBJ1-2; the DNA was not used to check the table's D call, TRBD1. TRBV21-1 is tagged as a pseudogene. The CDR3 length is 23 residues. This CDR3 is CASSKVGGTAQGDKRRTNYGYTF. Written as DNA, the CDR3 is TGTGCCAGCAGCAAAGTGGGGGGTACAGCCCAGGGGGACAAAAGAAGAACTAACTATGGCTACACCTTC.

To note about this clone: The same CDR3 arises from other DNA sequences in this sample as well. The chain carries TRBV6-5 and TRBJ1-5, with TRBD1 as a possible D gene (5 bases). This CDR3 contains 13 residues. CDR1 is MNHEY, CDR2 SVGAGI, per germline. Trimming shortened V by 0 bases and J by 7 bases, and 7 bases separated the two germline ends. The CDR3 bases are TGTGCCAGCAGTTACTCAGGGGACCAGCCCCAGCATTTT. Amino acid sequence: CASSYSGDQPQHF.

The rearrangement links TRBV29-1 to TRBJ2-5; weak D call: TRBD2 (7 bases). V shed 4 bases and J shed 2 bases, with 11 bases lying between them. The CDR3 contains 13 residues. CDR1 is SQVTM and CDR2 is ANQGSEA in the germline V gene. The chain's CDR3 is CSVGRGGQETQYF. For the CDR3, the DNA is TGCAGCGTTGGAAGGGGGGGACAAGAGACCCAGTACTTC. Full variable domain (missing parts from reference TRBV29-1 and TRBJ2-5): SAVISQKPSRDICQRGTSLTIQCQVDSQVTMMFWYRQQPGQSLTLIATANQGSEATYESGFVIDKFPISRPNLTFSTLTVSNMSPEDSSIYLCSVGRGGQETQYFGPGTRLLVL.

V usage is TRBV6-6 and J usage is TRBJ2-5; 9 nucleotides agree with TRBD2. Germline V CDR1 and CDR2: MNHNY, SVGAGI (reference sequence). Trimming at V came to 5 bases and at J to 7 bases, leaving 8 bases not matched to a gene. This CDR3 is built from 14 residues. This CDR3 is CASSRTSEVGTQYF. The CDR3 DNA reads as TGTGCCAGCAGTCGGACTAGCGAGGTTGGGACCCAGTACTTC.

This chain connects TRBV6-5 to TRBJ1-1, with D possibly TRBD1 on 5 matching bases. CDR1 and CDR2 (germline): MNHEY, SVGAGI. The CDR3 spans 14 residues. The V and J ends lost 4 bases and 7 bases respectively, with 16 bases between them. CDR3: CASSSQGGVDEAFF. The CDR3 bases are TGTGCCAGCAGTTCGCAGGGAGGGGTCGATGAAGCTTTCTTT.

The chain is built from TRBV28 and TRBJ1-6; 10 nucleotides agree with TRBD1. Germline V CDR1 and CDR2: MDHEN, SYDVKM. The junction had 3 bases not matched to a gene; V was cut back by 10 bases and J by 6 bases. This CDR3 spans 13 amino acids. CDR3 nucleotide sequence: TGTGCCATCGACAGGGGGCTTAATTCACCCCTCCACTTT. This sequence encodes CAIDRGLNSPLHF.

This clone was picked up a small number of times. Germline and junction disagree at one end, which may indicate a read error. The chain has TRBV28 and TRBJ1-3; perhaps TRBD1 as D (6 bases). Germline assignment: CDR1 MDHEN and CDR2 SYDVKM. This CDR3 has 14 residues. The CDR3 DNA is TGTGCTAGCAGTTTTAGGACAGTAGGAAACACCATATATTTT. It codes for CASSFRTVGNTIYF. The variable domain in full, with the rest retrieved from reference TRBV28 and TRBJ1-3, is DVKVTQSSRYLVKRTGEKVFLECVQDMDHENMFWYRQDPGLGLRLIYFSYDVKMKEKGDIPEGYSVSREKKERFSLILESASTNQTSMYLCASSFRTVGNTIYFGEGSWLTVV.

The chain is built from TRBV30 and TRBJ2-3; D gene ambiguous. This CDR3 comprises 15 residues. Germline-derived CDR1 and CDR2 are GTSNPN and SVGIG (reference sequence). Trimming removed 2 bases at V and 0 bases at J, with 12 bases between. CDR3 DNA sequence: TGTGCCTGGAGTCGGCCCCTCTCTAGCACAGATACGCAGTATTTT. Translation gives CAWSRPLSSTDTQYF.